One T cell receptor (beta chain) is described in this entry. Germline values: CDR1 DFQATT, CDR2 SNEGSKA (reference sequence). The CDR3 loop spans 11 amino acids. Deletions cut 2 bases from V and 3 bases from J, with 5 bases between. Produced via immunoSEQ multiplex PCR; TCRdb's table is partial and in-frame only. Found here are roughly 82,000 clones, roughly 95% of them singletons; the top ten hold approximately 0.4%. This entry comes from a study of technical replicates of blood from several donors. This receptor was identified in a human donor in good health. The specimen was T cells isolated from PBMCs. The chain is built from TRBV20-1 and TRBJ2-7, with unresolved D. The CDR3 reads CSARNFYEQYF. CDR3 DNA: TGCAGTGCTAGAAACTTCTACGAGCAGTACTTC.